This TCR beta chain was retrieved from a study of blood T cell repertoires in COVID-19. Study-level information: Italy, Spain and the United States were the sources of the convalescent and acute COVID-19 samples. PBMCs, B-cell-depleted T cells, or T cells were the source of the cDNA or gDNA that made up the material.

Original data processing: From reference gene primer amplification, estimates of nucleated cell counts were derived. Data came from immunoSEQ multiplex PCR; TCRdb stores just in-frame clones and leaves some out. V and J calls and clone size come straight from that table; D and trimming were deduced from the DNA. This repertoire shows 150,000 to 200,000 clones, more than 75% found once; its top ten account for approximately 9%. Trimming took 4 bases from V and 0 from J; bases not matched to a gene: 7. The CDR3 covers 16 residues. The germline CDR1 and CDR2 sequences are LNHDA and SQIVND (reference sequence).

V is TRBV19 and J is TRBJ1-2; TRBD1 matches at 8 bases. Source material: peripheral blood. This sequence was found in a woman in her forties or fifties with active or convalescent COVID-19. CDR3 loop: CASSTTGQGANYGYTF. CDR3 sequence (DNA): TGTGCCAGTAGTACAACAGGACAGGGAGCTAACTATGGCTACACCTTC.